The clone carrying this T cell receptor beta chain appeared a few times. Its specificity is not known. The source of the sample is a study of response to subunit inactivated influenza vaccine. Each CDR3 protein is one row after TCRdb ran MiXCR on the RT-PCR reads. Seen here are approximately 530,000 distinct CDR3 sequences, approximately 12% observed once, and the top ten hold roughly 14%. Study observations and caveats: Each seasonal influenza vaccination, the authors suggested, recruits few new T cells.

V dropped 2 bases and J dropped 6 bases, with 12 bases sitting between them. Germline V gene lookup returns CDR1 DFQATT and CDR2 SNEGSKA (reference sequence). The CDR3 covers 13 residues. This sequence originates from a man aged 50-59 years who received an inactivated influenza vaccine. V gene TRBV20-1 combines with J gene TRBJ2-3, with D hard to call. This specimen was PBMCs from blood, taken 40 to 50 days after vaccination. The chain's CDR3 is CSARRSGPDTQYF. Here the CDR3 DNA reads TGCAGTGCTAGACGCTCGGGCCCGGATACGCAGTATTTT.